This T cell receptor (beta chain) was sequenced for a study of technical replicates of blood from several donors. Sequencing used immunoSEQ multiplex PCR; TCRdb keeps in-frame clones, though not all of them. The sample lists just under 60,000 clones; approximately 95% were seen once. Germline CDR1 is SGHRS and CDR2 is YFSETQ. The CDR3 totals 16 residues. With V trimmed by 0 bases and J by 5 bases, 6 bases remained unmatched. The sequence was collected from a human donor in good health. Some clones in this sample may be carry-over from other donors' samples. Sequencing used PBMCs. This sequence joins TRBV5-1 and TRBJ2-1, with 9 bases aligning to TRBD2. The CDR3 DNA reads TGCGCCAGCAGCTTGGGAGGTAGCGGGGGAAACAATGAGCAGTTCTTC. Translation: CASSLGGSGGNNEQFF.